This T cell receptor beta chain emerged from a study of tumor-infiltrating lymphocytes in primary liver carcinoma. CDR1 and CDR2 (germline): MNHNY, SVGAGI (reference sequence). The CDR3 runs to 14 residues. V trimming: 6 bases; J trimming: 6 bases; junction bases outside the gene matches: 7. On this clonotype itself: Its specificity is not known. A much larger clone differs by one base, so this may be a read error.

Both blood RNA, taken from unsorted whole blood, and germline DNA were extracted. The researchers drew 4 to 4.5 milliliters of peripheral blood before surgery. Broader study findings: Whereas tumor region pairs overlapped more, tumor-adjacent and tumor-blood pairs overlapped less. Owing to bulk unsorted samples, no comparison was made between CD4+ and CD8+ repertoires.

Starting material of about 450 ng total RNA yielded TCR beta cDNA via a constant-region primer. Three-round nested multiplex PCR performed with slightly modified ARM-PCR produced the TCR beta libraries. The first two PCR rounds used TRBV1-TRBV30 forward primers with a C-beta reverse primer, 9 to 10 cycles each. TCRdb re-called the multiplex PCR reads through MiXCR, storing one row per CDR3 protein. The table shows about 320,000 distinct CDR3 sequences, with approximately 58% occurring only once. V usage is TRBV6-6 and J usage is TRBJ2-1; TRBD2 aligns across 8 bases. Input material: peripheral blood. This clonotype was sampled from a woman aged 25 to 39 with primary liver carcinoma and hepatitis B virus infection. The CDR3 bases are TGTGCCAGCAGGTACGGGACTAGTGGCAATGAGCAGTTCTTC. Amino acid sequence: CASRYGTSGNEQFF.